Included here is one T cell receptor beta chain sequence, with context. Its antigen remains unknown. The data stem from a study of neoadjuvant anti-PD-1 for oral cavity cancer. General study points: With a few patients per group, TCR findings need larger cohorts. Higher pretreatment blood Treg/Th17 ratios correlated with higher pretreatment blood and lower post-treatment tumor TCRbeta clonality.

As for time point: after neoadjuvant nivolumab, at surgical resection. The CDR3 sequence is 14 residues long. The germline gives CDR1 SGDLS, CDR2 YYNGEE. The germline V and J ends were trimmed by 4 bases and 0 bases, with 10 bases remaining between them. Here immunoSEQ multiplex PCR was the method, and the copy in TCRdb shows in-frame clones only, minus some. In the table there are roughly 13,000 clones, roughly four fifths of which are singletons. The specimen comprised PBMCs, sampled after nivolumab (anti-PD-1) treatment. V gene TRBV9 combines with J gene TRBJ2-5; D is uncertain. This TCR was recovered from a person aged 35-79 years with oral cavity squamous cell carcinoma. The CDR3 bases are TGTGCCAGCAGCCCCCGTGCGGACCAAGAGACCCAGTACTTC. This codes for CASSPRADQETQYF.